The present entry profiles one T cell receptor (beta chain) with its context. The specificity of this receptor is unknown. No base quality information exists; no much larger clone differs at one position. The sample originates from a study of blood T cell repertoires in COVID-19 (dated by TCRdb to between 2020 and 2021). Broadly, across the study: Collaborator samples came from the United States, Italy and Spain and covered acute and convalescent phases of COVID-19. The prospective study material was composed of cDNA or gDNA derived from T cells, B-cell-depleted T cells, or PBMCs. The dataset comprised deeply sampled blood TCRbeta repertoires from subjects exposed to, actively infected with, or recovered from COVID-19. The repertoires were made available in a free public database intended to serve as a resource for research on the immune response to SARS-CoV-2. Samples were obtained from the ongoing ImmuneRACE study (first 160 participants) and from 1,000 to 1,500 subjects provided by 6 global collaborators. The sample metadata nearly always contained a de-identified subject ID, COVID-19 status, age in years and sex. HLA class I and class II types, where available, came from metadata supplied by the sample provider rather than from assay-based typing. Study-wide findings and limitations: The amount of clinical and demographic metadata varied by source and participant and was provided uncurated.

The immunoSEQ Assay, a bias-controlled multiplex PCR, was used to amplify TCRbeta CDR3 regions from genomic DNA. On the study's bioinformatics: Within the assay, amplification of reference gene primers was used to estimate how many nucleated cells each sample contained. To quantify the absolute abundance of each unique TCRbeta CDR3 rearrangement, sequence reads were collapsed and filtered. For each sample, productive Simpson clonality was calculated as the square root of Simpson's diversity index across productive rearrangements. Drawn from immuneACCESS, this table holds only the in-frame rearrangements with V and J called that TCRdb kept. Clones are partly lost; checked studies trace under half to an unresolved V gene and leave the rest unexplained. That table is the source of V, J and clone size, and D and trimming were worked out from the DNA. This sample has 450,000 or so clones in its table, and less than 95% of those were observed once. 0.6% to 0.7% of the sample comes from the top ten.

Participants in the prospective study were aged roughly 18 to 90 years, lived in over 20 United States geographic areas, and enrolled through a virtual design. In the prospective study, participants were assigned to cohorts based on the clinical history participants reported in a screening survey and a study questionnaire. Recovered participants in ImmuneRACE Cohort 3 were defined as having two consecutive negative NP/OP PCR tests, clearance from a healthcare professional, or resolution of symptoms. In the prospective study, mobile phlebotomists collected whole blood, serum and a nasopharyngeal or oropharyngeal swab from each participant. Participants in the prospective study had the option to provide additional blood draws and questionnaires over a 2-month period. Blood samples from the prospective study were shipped frozen or at room temperature prior to DNA extraction. This sequence was found in a man aged 18 to 29 who had recovered from COVID-19. The sample taken for sequencing was PBMCs or T cells enriched from blood (not recorded which).

In nucleotides, the sequence is TGTGCCAGCAGACCCGGGAACCAGTTTGCCTACGAGCAGTACTTC. This sequence encodes CASRPGNQFAYEQYF. The chain was built from TRBV28 and TRBJ2-7; TRBD2 is a possible D gene, resting on 5 matching bases. V is reduced by 6 bases and J by 2 bases, leaving a spacing of 17 bases between them. The germline V gene sets CDR1 to MDHEN and CDR2 to SYDVKM. Measured from the cysteine to the phenylalanine, the CDR3 is 15 residues long. The read is trimmed to its CDR3 DNA, 45 bases read in frame from base 1.